This T cell receptor (beta chain) comes out of a study of shared clonotypes between healthy human individuals (TCRdb year 2020). As for the study more broadly: A couple of women and a few men aged 18 to 49 years were included in the cohort. For each donor, CD4 naive and CD4 memory were each given three plates, CD8 naive was given two plates, and CD8 memory was given one plate. Blood TCR repertoires of a handful of healthy adults were deeply sequenced to estimate repertoire size and the extent of clonotype sharing between individuals. Per donor, leukapheresis produced somewhere between about 0.9 and 9.5 billion PBMCs. To increase sequencing depth and limit assay-specific biases, different laboratories used diverse techniques to prepare libraries and sequence TCR repertoires.

Donors were healthy HIV-negative adults with no recently reported acute infections or vaccinations. Only Caucasian adults living in Nashville, Tennessee, USA were represented among the donors. CD4+ T cells were enriched by magnetic negative selection; naive cells were then positively selected on CD45RA, and the negative fraction formed the memory subset. Blood was collected by leukapheresis, and PBMCs were isolated by Ficoll-Histopaque density gradient centrifugation and then cryopreserved in liquid nitrogen vapor phase. Analytical flow cytometry was used to check the purity and quantity of each magnetically sorted T cell population. From each sorted fraction, genomic DNA was isolated and quantified by UV absorbance on a Nanodrop 2000c. With regard to this clone: Its specific antigen is unknown. No base quality information exists; no much larger clone differs at one position.

Broader findings and caveats from the paper: Sampling was limited to blood, and TCR repertoires in tissue likely differ from TCR repertoires in blood. Pairwise subsampling led to the expectation that sequencing depth would affect the degree of clonotype sharing among donors. The genetic and exposure-history diversity represented was limited by the small number of donors. Incomplete sequencing was indicated by rarefaction of sorted-subset datasets, despite the large sequencing depth. Around 5% of naive CD4, roughly 3.6% of naive CD8, approximately 2.2% of memory CD4, and about 0.4% of memory CD8 clonotypes were shared across several donors. Clonotypes shared by all four sorted-subset donors showed higher generation probabilities than non-shared clonotypes. Naive subsets generally had larger estimated clonotype richness than memory subsets did.

Using the deep immunoSEQ assay, TCR CDR3 regions were amplified from genomic DNA by multiplex PCR. For each cell subset, the extracted genomic DNA was distributed evenly across all wells of several immunoSEQ 96-well plates, and each plate served as one replicate. For sorted subsets, each replicate PCR was loaded with about 0.2 ug genomic DNA, equivalent to about 33,000 T cell genomes. Purified libraries were quantified with a Qubit 3.0 fluorometer, sized on a Bioanalyzer 2100, and re-quantified with the KAPA Library Quantification kit. Each immunoSEQ 96-well plate was sequenced on its own single-read 150-cycle Illumina NextSeq 550 flow cell. Concerning the study's data processing: Because the immunoSEQ output held only junctional sequences and lacked quality scores, the filtering could not match the filtering applied to full-length reads. Sequences were annotated with PyIR, a Python wrapper for IgBLAST v1.9, and V/J genes and CDR3 were assigned using IMGT germline references. Any read was removed if the V/J assignment was weak (E-value above 1e-6), the CDR3 was missing, or the read contained stop codons, out-of-frame junctions, or ambiguous translated residues. V3J clonotypes were defined as sequences sharing the same inferred V gene, J gene, and CDR3 amino acid sequence. Percentage overlap between repertoires was calculated by dividing the number of shared unique clonotypes by the size of the smaller repertoire. RTK rarefaction, the Chao1 estimator, and Recon v2.1 estimates of unobserved clonotypes were used to assess repertoire richness. OLGA was used to compute generation probabilities for all TCRbeta clonotypes that the gDNA method yielded from a few donors. TCRdb took over this immuneACCESS table, retaining in-frame rearrangements with V and J assigned. Such tables are incomplete; in checked studies, under half of the missing clones stem from an unresolved V gene, and the remainder is unexplained. Clone size and V and J calls were adopted from that table, with D and trimming inferred from the DNA. The sample records approximately 2,000,000 clones, less than 95% of which are singletons. The ten largest account for about 0.36% of the sample.

Sequenced: naive CD4+ T cells from PBMCs. This specimen's cell subset or site label, per the study, means: CD45RA+ positively selected. This receptor was taken from a man between 18 and 29 years old in good health. Some clones in this sample may be carry-over from other donors' samples.

CDR3 loop: CSVDRRGSESGYTF. The DNA sequence reads TGCAGCGTTGATCGACGAGGTTCCGAATCGGGCTACACCTTC. This receptor chain uses TRBV29-1 and TRBJ1-2, with no D gene named confidently. V is pared back by 3 bases and J by 8 bases, with 19 bases lying between the germline termini. Including the terminal cysteine and phenylalanine, the CDR3 comprises 14 residues. CDR3 DNA only is kept here, 42 bases in frame from base 1. The germline V gene yields SQVTM for CDR1 and ANQGSEA for CDR2.